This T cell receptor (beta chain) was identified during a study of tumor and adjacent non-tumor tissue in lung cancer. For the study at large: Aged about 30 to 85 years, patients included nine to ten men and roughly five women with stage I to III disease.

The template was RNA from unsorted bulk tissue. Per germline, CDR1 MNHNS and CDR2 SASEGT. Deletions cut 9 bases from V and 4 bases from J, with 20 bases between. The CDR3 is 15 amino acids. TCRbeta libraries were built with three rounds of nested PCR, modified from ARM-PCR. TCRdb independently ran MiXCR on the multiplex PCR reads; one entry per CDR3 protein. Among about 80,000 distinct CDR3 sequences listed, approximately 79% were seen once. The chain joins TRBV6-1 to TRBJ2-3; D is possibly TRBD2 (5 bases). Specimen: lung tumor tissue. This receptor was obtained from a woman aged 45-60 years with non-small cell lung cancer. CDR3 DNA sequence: TGTGCCAGTAGACCCCTTAGCGAGAATCCAGATACGCAGTATTTT. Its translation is CASRPLSENPDTQYF.